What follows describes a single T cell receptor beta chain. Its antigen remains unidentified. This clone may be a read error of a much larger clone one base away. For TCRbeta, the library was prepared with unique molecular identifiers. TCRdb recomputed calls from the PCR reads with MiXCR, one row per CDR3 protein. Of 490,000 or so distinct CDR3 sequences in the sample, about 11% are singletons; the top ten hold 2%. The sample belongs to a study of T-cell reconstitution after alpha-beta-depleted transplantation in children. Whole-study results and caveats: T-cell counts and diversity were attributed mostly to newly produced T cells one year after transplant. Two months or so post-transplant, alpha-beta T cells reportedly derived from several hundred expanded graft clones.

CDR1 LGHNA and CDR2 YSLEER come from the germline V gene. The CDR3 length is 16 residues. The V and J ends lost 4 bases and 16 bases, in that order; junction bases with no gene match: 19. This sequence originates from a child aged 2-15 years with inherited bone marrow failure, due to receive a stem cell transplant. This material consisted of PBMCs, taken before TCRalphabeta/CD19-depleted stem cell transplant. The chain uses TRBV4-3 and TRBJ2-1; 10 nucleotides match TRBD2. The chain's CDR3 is CASSRRAGGSNNDHFF. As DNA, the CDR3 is TGCGCCAGCAGCCGACGAGCGGGAGGGTCTAATAATGACCATTTCTTC.